This paragraph reports one T cell receptor beta chain. The data belong to a study of blood T cell repertoires in COVID-19. Germline CDR1 and CDR2: LNHDA and SQIVND (reference sequence). V was shortened by 7 bases and J by 4 bases, with 14 bases between the two germline ends. The CDR3 spans 14 residues. TCRdb's table, derived via immunoSEQ multiplex PCR, lists solely in-frame clones and lacks some. Of tens of thousands of clones listed, 88% are singletons. Sequencing input: peripheral blood. The chain couples TRBV19 to TRBJ1-5; unclear D gene. The sequence came from a human donor in a cohort sampled during active COVID-19. The CDR3 loop is CASTYGRGNQPQHF. Here the CDR3 DNA reads TGTGCCAGTACTTATGGGAGAGGGAATCAGCCCCAGCATTTT.